What follows describes a single T cell receptor beta chain. The PCR had 60 Vbeta and 13 Jbeta primers. Libraries were prepared by immunoSEQ multiplex PCR; TCRdb keeps only in-frame clonotypes and omits some of them. This sample's table has roughly 120,000 clones. This CDR3 spans 11 amino acids. Germline CDR1 and CDR2: MDHEN and SYDVKM. V lost 4 bases, J lost 15 bases, and 5 bases stayed unmatched. The data belong to a study of cytomegalovirus exposure and HLA in healthy donors. Overall study: Around 180 million T cells yielded approximately 110 million unique TCR beta sequences in earlier analysis.

The V gene is TRBV28, the J gene TRBJ2-1; 8 nucleotides match TRBD2. What was sequenced was PBMCs. This receptor was obtained from a man aged 40-49 years in good health and CMV-seronegative. The CDR3 nucleotides read TGTGCCAGCAGTTCCCAGCGGGGGTGGTTCTTC. It codes for CASSSQRGWFF.